The rows below give T cell receptor beta chains drawn from one sample of a study of cytomegalovirus exposure and HLA in healthy donors. Measured with immunoSEQ multiplex PCR; TCRdb has only the in-frame clones, and not every one. The sample carries fewer than 100,000 clones, around 80% recorded once. The sample comprised PBMCs. The receptors shown here come from a male donor in good health and CMV-seropositive. CDR3s include the opening cysteine and the closing phenylalanine or tryptophan. D genes are given only for firm matches. A clone size is listed for some rows: how often the clone was seen (once, few, many), or a class if it is expanded.

j_call | clone_size | d_call | v_call | cdr3_aa | cdr3_nt
TRBJ1-2 | . | . | TRBV9 | CASSVEVGVNYGYTF | TGTGCCAGCAGCGTAGAGGTCGGGGTTAACTATGGCTACACCTTC
TRBJ2-5 | many | TRBD2 | TRBV28 | CASSLWTSGRATETQYF | TGTGCCAGCAGTTTATGGACTAGCGGGAGGGCAACAGAGACCCAGTACTTC
TRBJ2-3 | few | TRBD2 | TRBV5-4 | CASRILAGGRSTDTQYF | TGTGCCAGCAGAATACTAGCGGGAGGGCGGAGCACAGATACGCAGTATTTT
TRBJ1-1 | . | . | TRBV6-1 | CASSTGWSSTEAFF | TGTGCCAGCAGTACAGGGTGGTCTAGCACTGAAGCTTTCTTT
TRBJ2-1 | . | TRBD2 | TRBV9 | CASSPSGTSEAEQFF | TGTGCCAGCAGCCCGTCCGGGACTAGCGAAGCTGAGCAGTTCTTC
TRBJ2-2 | . | . | TRBV2 | CASKTGRGGTGELFF | TGTGCCAGCAAGACCGGCCGAGGGGGCACCGGGGAGCTGTTTTTT
TRBJ1-2 | . | . | TRBV5-1 | CASSFRDRYGYTF | TGCGCCAGCAGCTTTAGAGATAGATATGGCTACACCTTC
TRBJ2-7 | . | TRBD2 | TRBV9 | CASSVSGSLYEQYF | TGTGCCAGCAGTGTTAGCGGGAGTCTGTACGAGCAGTACTTC
TRBJ2-2 | once | . | TRBV28 | CASSLSRVTGELFF | TGTGCCAGCAGTTTATCACGGGTCACCGGGGAGCTGTTTTTT
TRBJ2-1 | . | TRBD2 | TRBV6-5 | CASSSTSGGHNEQFF | TGTGCCAGCAGCTCGACTAGCGGGGGCCACAATGAGCAGTTCTTC
TRBJ2-1 | . | TRBD2 | TRBV27 | CASSFGVAGTRGNEQFF | TGTGCCAGCAGTTTTGGAGTAGCGGGGACCAGGGGCAATGAGCAGTTCTTC
TRBJ1-2 | . | . | TRBV9 | CASSVERESYGYTF | TGTGCCAGCAGCGTAGAGAGGGAAAGCTATGGCTACACCTTC
TRBJ2-7 | . | TRBD2 | TRBV7-9 | CASSNPPGLGYF | TGTGCCAGCAGCAACCCCCCGGGACTAGGATACTTC